This T cell receptor (beta chain) is from a study of cytomegalovirus exposure and HLA in healthy donors. The study's findings and limits: No immune exposure information besides CMV serostatus was available. Some segments of the V type, notably TRBV6-2 and TRBV6-3, were excluded as indistinguishable.

Amplification used 60 Vbeta primers and 13 Jbeta primers. This table comes from immunoSEQ multiplex PCR, and its TCRdb copy is limited to in-frame clones, with some not included. Recorded for this sample: more than 35,000 clones. Turning to this clone: As yet, its antigen is unknown.

Trimming left V 4 bases short and J 2 bases short, with 10 bases between. CDR1 is SGHRS and CDR2 is YFSETQ in the germline V gene. The CDR3 has 13 residues. Sequenced: PBMCs. The chain uses TRBV5-1 and TRBJ2-7, with D possibly being TRBD2 (6 bases). This TCR came from a man aged 30 to 45 in good health and CMV-seronegative. The CDR3 nucleotides read TGCGCCAGCAGCGTGGAGGGAGCCTACGAGCAGTACTTC. It yields the protein CASSVEGAYEQYF.